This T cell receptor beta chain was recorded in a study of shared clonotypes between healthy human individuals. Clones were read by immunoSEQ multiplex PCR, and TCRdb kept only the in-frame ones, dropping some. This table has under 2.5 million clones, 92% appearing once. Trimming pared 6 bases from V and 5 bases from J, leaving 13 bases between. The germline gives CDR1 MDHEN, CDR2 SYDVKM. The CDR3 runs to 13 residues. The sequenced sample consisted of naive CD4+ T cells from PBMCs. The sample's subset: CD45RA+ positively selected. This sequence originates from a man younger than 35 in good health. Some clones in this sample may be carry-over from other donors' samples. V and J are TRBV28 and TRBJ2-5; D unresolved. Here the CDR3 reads CASRPDLRETQYF. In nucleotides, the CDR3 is TGTGCCAGCAGGCCGGACCTGAGGGAGACCCAGTACTTC. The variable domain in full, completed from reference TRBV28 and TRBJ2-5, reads DVKVTQSSRYLVKRTGEKVFLECVQDMDHENMFWYRQDPGLGLRLIYFSYDVKMKEKGDIPEGYSVSREKKERFSLILESASTNQTSMYLCASRPDLRETQYFGPGTRLLVL.